These T cell receptor beta chains were read from a single sample in a study of response to subunit inactivated influenza vaccine. TCRdb recomputed calls from the RT-PCR reads with MiXCR, one row per CDR3 protein. This sample carries a few hundred thousand distinct CDR3 sequences, around 13% of them seen once, and the ten largest clones take over 8.5%. The sample was PBMCs from blood, taken roughly 12 days after vaccination. These receptors came from a man in his fifties who received an inactivated influenza vaccine. The CDR3 runs from the conserved cysteine through the conserved F or W. Each record gives: CDR3 length, V gene, clone size, D gene, J gene, CDR3 DNA, CDR3 protein. The D gene is left open where the match is weak. Size is stated for part of the rows, as once, few or many counts, or as a class when the clone is expanded.

cdr3_length: 15; v_call: TRBV4-3; clone_size: few; d_call: .; j_call: TRBJ1-1; cdr3_nt: TGCGCCAGCAGCCAAGTCAAGGTGTGGGGCACTGAAGCTTTCTTT; cdr3_aa: CASSQVKVWGTEAFF
cdr3_length: 14; v_call: TRBV25-1; clone_size: few; d_call: TRBD2; j_call: TRBJ2-1; cdr3_nt: TGTGCCAGCAGTGGGAGCGGGAGATACAATGAGCAGTTCTTC; cdr3_aa: CASSGSGRYNEQFF
cdr3_length: 13; v_call: TRBV20-1; clone_size: few; d_call: TRBD2; j_call: TRBJ2-5; cdr3_nt: TGCAGTACCAGACTAGCGGGCCGAGAGACCCAGTACTTC; cdr3_aa: CSTRLAGRETQYF
cdr3_length: 12; v_call: TRBV20-1; clone_size: few; d_call: .; j_call: TRBJ1-1; cdr3_nt: TGCAGTGCTTGGGACCCTGGAACTGAAGCTTTCTTT; cdr3_aa: CSAWDPGTEAFF
cdr3_length: 13; v_call: TRBV20-1; clone_size: few; d_call: TRBD1; j_call: TRBJ2-7; cdr3_nt: TGCAGTGCTAGAGAAGGGACAGTCTACGAGCAGTACTTC; cdr3_aa: CSAREGTVYEQYF
cdr3_length: 14; v_call: TRBV5-1; clone_size: .; d_call: .; j_call: TRBJ2-1; cdr3_nt: TGCGCCAGCAGCTTGGCCGAGGCATACAATGAGCAGTTCTTC; cdr3_aa: CASSLAEAYNEQFF
cdr3_length: 13; v_call: TRBV6-2/TRBV6-3; clone_size: few; d_call: .; j_call: TRBJ2-5; cdr3_nt: TGTGCCAGCAGTTACACGGCAGGGGAGACCCAGTACTTC; cdr3_aa: CASSYTAGETQYF
cdr3_length: 13; v_call: TRBV12-3/TRBV12-4; clone_size: .; d_call: .; j_call: TRBJ1-1; cdr3_nt: TGTGCCAGCAGTGCGTGGATGAACACTGAAGCTTTCTTT; cdr3_aa: CASSAWMNTEAFF
cdr3_length: 16; v_call: TRBV11-2; clone_size: few; d_call: .; j_call: TRBJ2-3; cdr3_nt: TGTGCCAGCAGCTCTCGCGGGGCGTATAGCACAGATACGCAGTATTTT; cdr3_aa: CASSSRGAYSTDTQYF
cdr3_length: 12; v_call: TRBV29-1; clone_size: .; d_call: .; j_call: TRBJ1-2; cdr3_nt: TGCAGCGTCCAGGACGGATTCGGGGGCTACACCTTC; cdr3_aa: CSVQDGFGGYTF
cdr3_length: 15; v_call: TRBV24-1; clone_size: .; d_call: TRBD2; j_call: TRBJ2-5; cdr3_nt: TGTGCCACCAGGCCCGGCGGGAGGGCCCTTTGGACCCAGTACTTC; cdr3_aa: CATRPGGRALWTQYF
cdr3_length: 17; v_call: TRBV7-2; clone_size: few; d_call: .; j_call: TRBJ2-3; cdr3_nt: TGTGCCAGCAGCTTAACAAACTTGGGCGGATTGACAGATACGCAGTATTTT; cdr3_aa: CASSLTNLGGLTDTQYF
cdr3_length: 13; v_call: TRBV12-3/TRBV12-4; clone_size: few; d_call: .; j_call: TRBJ2-5; cdr3_nt: TGTGCCAGCAGCGAGGGATCCATAGAGACCCAGTACTTC; cdr3_aa: CASSEGSIETQYF
cdr3_length: 14; v_call: TRBV6-1; clone_size: .; d_call: .; j_call: TRBJ2-5; cdr3_nt: TGTGCCAGCAGTCAAAGATCTAAGGGGGAGACCCAGTACTTC; cdr3_aa: CASSQRSKGETQYF
cdr3_length: 16; v_call: TRBV6-2/TRBV6-3; clone_size: .; d_call: TRBD2; j_call: TRBJ2-7; cdr3_nt: TGTGCCAGCAGTTACCGCGGACTAGCGGGAGTTAGGGAGCAGTACTTC; cdr3_aa: CASSYRGLAGVREQYF
cdr3_length: 16; v_call: TRBV5-1; clone_size: few; d_call: TRBD2; j_call: TRBJ2-3; cdr3_nt: TGCGCCAGCAGCTTGGGGGTGGCGGGAGCCACAGATACGCAGTATTTT; cdr3_aa: CASSLGVAGATDTQYF
cdr3_length: 13; v_call: TRBV18; clone_size: .; d_call: .; j_call: TRBJ1-5; cdr3_nt: TGTGCCAGCGCGGGGCATAGCAATCAGCCCCAGCATTTT; cdr3_aa: CASAGHSNQPQHF
cdr3_length: 14; v_call: TRBV6-2/TRBV6-3; clone_size: once; d_call: .; j_call: TRBJ2-1; cdr3_nt: TGTGCCAGCAGTTCTGTTGGACTCGACAATGAGCAGTTCTTC; cdr3_aa: CASSSVGLDNEQFF
cdr3_length: 14; v_call: TRBV20-1; clone_size: many; d_call: TRBD1; j_call: TRBJ2-1; cdr3_nt: TGCAGTGCTAGTGTGGGGACAGGGGGCGCCGGGCAGTTCTTC; cdr3_aa: CSASVGTGGAGQFF
cdr3_length: 13; v_call: TRBV6-6; clone_size: few; d_call: .; j_call: TRBJ1-6; cdr3_nt: TGTGCCAGCAGTCCCAGGGGAGAGGCACCCCTCCACTTT; cdr3_aa: CASSPRGEAPLHF
cdr3_length: 13; v_call: TRBV10-3; clone_size: few; d_call: .; j_call: TRBJ1-3; cdr3_nt: TGTGCCATCGGGCTGGGCTCTGGAAACACCATATATTTT; cdr3_aa: CAIGLGSGNTIYF
cdr3_length: 14; v_call: TRBV12-3/TRBV12-4; clone_size: .; d_call: TRBD2; j_call: TRBJ2-7; cdr3_nt: TGTGCCAGCAGTTTCGTCTCCGGGGGGGACGAGCAGTACTTC; cdr3_aa: CASSFVSGGDEQYF
cdr3_length: 16; v_call: TRBV29-1; clone_size: .; d_call: TRBD2; j_call: TRBJ2-7; cdr3_nt: TGCAGCGTTGAAGACAGGACTAGCGGGGGGCTTTTTGAGCAGTACTTC; cdr3_aa: CSVEDRTSGGLFEQYF
cdr3_length: 13; v_call: TRBV7-9; clone_size: .; d_call: .; j_call: TRBJ2-5; cdr3_nt: TGTGCCAGCAGCCAGGGGAGGGACGAGACCCAGTACTTC; cdr3_aa: CASSQGRDETQYF
cdr3_length: 13; v_call: TRBV2; clone_size: .; d_call: TRBD1; j_call: TRBJ1-1; cdr3_nt: TGTGCCAGCAGGGCTCCGGGACAGAAAGAAGCTTTCTTT; cdr3_aa: CASRAPGQKEAFF
cdr3_length: 13; v_call: TRBV12-3/TRBV12-4; clone_size: few; d_call: .; j_call: TRBJ1-6; cdr3_nt: TGTGCCAGCAGCCTGGCCAGGGGACTACCCCTCCACTTT; cdr3_aa: CASSLARGLPLHF
cdr3_length: 14; v_call: TRBV28; clone_size: .; d_call: .; j_call: TRBJ1-6; cdr3_nt: TGTGCCAGCAGTTTGCCCCTGGGCAATTCACCCCTCCACTTT; cdr3_aa: CASSLPLGNSPLHF
cdr3_length: 13; v_call: TRBV5-5; clone_size: few; d_call: .; j_call: TRBJ1-2; cdr3_nt: TGTGCCAGCAGCTTGGCCGATACTACCCCCTACACCTTC; cdr3_aa: CASSLADTTPYTF
cdr3_length: 13; v_call: TRBV12-3/TRBV12-4; clone_size: few; d_call: .; j_call: TRBJ2-4; cdr3_nt: TGTGCCAGCAGTTTGGGGCAGGGCCACATTCAGTACTTC; cdr3_aa: CASSLGQGHIQYF
cdr3_length: 16; v_call: TRBV15; clone_size: .; d_call: TRBD1; j_call: TRBJ2-4; cdr3_nt: TGTGCCACCAGCACCCGACAGGGGGGAAATCAAAACATTCAGTACTTC; cdr3_aa: CATSTRQGGNQNIQYF
cdr3_length: 16; v_call: TRBV12-3/TRBV12-4; clone_size: .; d_call: TRBD1; j_call: TRBJ1-5; cdr3_nt: TGTGCCAGCAGTCGGGGGACAGGGGGCTACAATCAGCCCCAGCATTTT; cdr3_aa: CASSRGTGGYNQPQHF
cdr3_length: 16; v_call: TRBV7-2; clone_size: few; d_call: TRBD2; j_call: TRBJ2-7; cdr3_nt: TGTGCCAGCAGCTCCCATAAAGTGGGAGGGCGATGGGAGCAGTACTTC; cdr3_aa: CASSSHKVGGRWEQYF
cdr3_length: 13; v_call: TRBV9; clone_size: .; d_call: TRBD1; j_call: TRBJ1-2; cdr3_nt: TGTGCCAGCGTCGGACAGGGCGGGGGTGGCTACACCTTC; cdr3_aa: CASVGQGGGGYTF
cdr3_length: 16; v_call: TRBV7-9; clone_size: few; d_call: TRBD1; j_call: TRBJ2-3; cdr3_nt: TGTGCCAGCAGCATCCTACAGGGGGTTAGCACAGATACGCAGTATTTT; cdr3_aa: CASSILQGVSTDTQYF
cdr3_length: 17; v_call: TRBV3-1; clone_size: .; d_call: .; j_call: TRBJ2-2; cdr3_nt: TGTGCCAGCAGCCCACGCCGGGGGACTCCTGGAACCGGGGAGCTGTTTTTT; cdr3_aa: CASSPRRGTPGTGELFF
cdr3_length: 13; v_call: TRBV7-3; clone_size: many; d_call: .; j_call: TRBJ2-2; cdr3_nt: TGTGCCAGCAGCTTATTAGTCACCGGGGAGCTGTTTTTT; cdr3_aa: CASSLLVTGELFF
cdr3_length: 14; v_call: TRBV5-1; clone_size: few; d_call: TRBD1; j_call: TRBJ2-1; cdr3_nt: TGCGCCAGCATGGGACAGGGAACCTACAATGAGCAGTTCTTC; cdr3_aa: CASMGQGTYNEQFF
cdr3_length: 12; v_call: TRBV2; clone_size: .; d_call: .; j_call: TRBJ2-7; cdr3_nt: TGTGCCAGCAGGGCAGTTTTCTACGAGCAGTACTTC; cdr3_aa: CASRAVFYEQYF
cdr3_length: 14; v_call: TRBV18; clone_size: few; d_call: .; j_call: TRBJ1-6; cdr3_nt: TGTGCCAGCTCACCTCCCGGGGGCAAGTCACCCCTCCACTTT; cdr3_aa: CASSPPGGKSPLHF
cdr3_length: 11; v_call: TRBV6-5; clone_size: .; d_call: TRBD2; j_call: TRBJ2-1; cdr3_nt: TGTGCTACAACAGCGGGGAATGAGCAGTTCTTC; cdr3_aa: CATTAGNEQFF
cdr3_length: 16; v_call: TRBV10-3; clone_size: .; d_call: .; j_call: TRBJ2-1; cdr3_nt: TGTGCCATCAGTGAGGTCCCGGCGGGGAAGGGGGATGAGCAGTTCTTC; cdr3_aa: CAISEVPAGKGDEQFF
cdr3_length: 15; v_call: TRBV7-9; clone_size: few; d_call: .; j_call: TRBJ2-2; cdr3_nt: TGTGCCAGCAGCTACGGACAGATTAACACCGGGGAGCTGTTTTTT; cdr3_aa: CASSYGQINTGELFF
cdr3_length: 15; v_call: TRBV20-1; clone_size: .; d_call: TRBD1; j_call: TRBJ1-6; cdr3_nt: TGCAGTGCTAGAGGCCTCGGACAGGGGAATTCACCCCTCCACTTT; cdr3_aa: CSARGLGQGNSPLHF
cdr3_length: 15; v_call: TRBV15; clone_size: .; d_call: .; j_call: TRBJ2-1; cdr3_nt: TGTGCCACCAGCAGAGCCGGGACACAACTCAATGAGCAGTTCTTC; cdr3_aa: CATSRAGTQLNEQFF